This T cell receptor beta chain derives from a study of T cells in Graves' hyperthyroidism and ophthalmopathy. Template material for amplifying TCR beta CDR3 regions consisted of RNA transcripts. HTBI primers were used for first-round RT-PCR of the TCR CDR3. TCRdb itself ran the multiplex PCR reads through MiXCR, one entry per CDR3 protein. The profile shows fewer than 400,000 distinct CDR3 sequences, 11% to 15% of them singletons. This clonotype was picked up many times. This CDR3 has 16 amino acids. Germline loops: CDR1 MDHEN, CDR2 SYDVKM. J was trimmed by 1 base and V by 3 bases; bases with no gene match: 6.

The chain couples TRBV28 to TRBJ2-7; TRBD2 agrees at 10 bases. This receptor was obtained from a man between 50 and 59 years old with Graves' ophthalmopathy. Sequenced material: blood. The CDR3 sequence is CASSLRLAGVSYEQYF. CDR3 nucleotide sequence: TGTGCCAGCAGTTTGAGGCTAGCGGGAGTTTCCTACGAGCAGTACTTC.